This T cell receptor (beta chain) was found in a study of beta chain features in type 1 diabetes. It was via CD45RO/CCR7/CD25/CD127/CD95/CD27 that CD4+ naive, central memory, regulatory and stem cell-like memory cells were sorted. Of note for this clone: What it recognizes is unknown. The junction does not match germline at one end; this may be a read error.

Of the isolated RNA, all was reverse transcribed, and so the sequenced material was expressed TCRB transcripts. Naive, central memory and regulatory T cell samples yielded roughly 3.6 million reads on average. Clones were read by immunoSEQ multiplex PCR, and TCRdb kept only the in-frame ones, dropping some. The sample carries about 620,000 clones, around 15% recorded once. Study-level results: Any HLA type influence on TCRB rearrangement was left unresolved here. All four CD4+ subsets of Type 1 diabetes patients contained TCRB CDR3s that were moderately but significantly shorter.

The sample consisted of naive CD4+ T cells from blood. The source is a man younger than 30 in good health.

The CDR3 is CGSSSPGQGNTEAFF. CDR3 DNA: TGTGGCAGCAGTTCCCCCGGACAGGGGAACACTGAAGCTTTCTTT. V usage is TRBV28 and J usage is TRBJ1-1; TRBD1 aligns across 8 bases. The germline V gene encodes CDR1 MDHEN and CDR2 SYDVKM. The CDR3 extends over 15 amino acids.